Below, 17 T cell receptor beta chains from the same sample are listed, as sequenced in a study of blood T cell repertoires in COVID-19. Clones were read by immunoSEQ multiplex PCR, and TCRdb kept only the in-frame ones, dropping some. This sample yields around 200,000 clones, of which approximately 80% are seen a single time; roughly 15% belongs to the top ten. Sequenced material: peripheral blood. The receptors shown here come from a woman between 65 and 79 years old with COVID-19, enrolled during active disease.

This clone turned up a few times. This sequence joins TRBV6-5 and TRBJ2-7; a weak D match, TRBD1 (5 bases). Germline loops: CDR1 MNHEY, CDR2 SVGAGI. The V gene lost 5 bases and the J gene lost 2 bases, with 16 bases spanning the gap. This CDR3 region has 15 residues. CDR3: CASSRDPGFAYEQYF. CDR3 coding DNA: TGTGCCAGCAGTCGCGACCCAGGGTTTGCCTACGAGCAGTACTTC.

The rearrangement joins TRBV6-5 to TRBJ2-2, with 10 bases that match TRBD2. After removal of 6 bases from V and 4 bases from J, the junction contained 5 bases not matched to a gene. The CDR3 is 15 amino acids. CDR1 and CDR2 (germline): MNHEY, SVGAGI. The CDR3 DNA reads as TGTGCCAGCAGGAGCGGGAGGGCAAGCACCGGGGAGCTGTTTTTT. This sequence encodes CASRSGRASTGELFF.

This clone was seen a few times. The V gene is TRBV28, the J gene TRBJ1-4, with TRBD1 matching 7 bases. The V and J ends lost 8 bases and 3 bases, in that order; junction bases with no gene match: 0. The CDR3 is 12 amino acids. Germline lookup yields CDR1 MDHEN and CDR2 SYDVKM. The CDR3 DNA is TGTGCCAGCGGGACAGCTAATGAAAAACTGTTTTTT. Translated: CASGTANEKLFF.

This chain links TRBV28 with TRBJ1-2; 7 positions agree with TRBD1. Germline V gives CDR1 MDHEN, CDR2 SYDVKM. The CDR3 spans 13 residues. V was pared by 7 bases and J by 6 bases, with 8 bases of the junction left unmatched. CDR3 nucleotides: TGTGCCAGCATATTGTCCGGGACAGATGGCTACACCTTC. The encoded protein is CASILSGTDGYTF.

The CDR3: CASWTPNTEAFF. The CDR3 DNA sequence: TGTGCCAGCTGGACACCGAACACTGAAGCTTTCTTT. The chain employs TRBV28 and TRBJ1-1; D is possibly TRBD1 (5 bases). V lost 8 bases to trimming and J lost 1 base, with 8 bases between them. CDR3 length: 12 amino acids. The germline CDR1 and CDR2 sequences are MDHEN and SYDVKM. Together with reference TRBV28 and TRBJ1-1, the CDR3 gives the full variable domain: DVKVTQSSRYLVKRTGEKVFLECVQDMDHENMFWYRQDPGLGLRLIYFSYDVKMKEKGDIPEGYSVSREKKERFSLILESASTNQTSMYLCASWTPNTEAFFGQGTRLTVV.

The chain combines TRBV7-2 with TRBJ2-7, with 16 nucleotides matching TRBD2. This CDR3 spans 15 amino acids. From germline, CDR1 is SGHTA and CDR2 FQGNSA. With V trimmed by 4 bases and J by 7 bases, 4 bases remained unmatched. CDR3 sequence: CASSSGLAGGPEQYF. In DNA form, the CDR3 reads TGTGCCAGCAGCTCGGGACTAGCGGGAGGGCCGGAGCAGTACTTC. Drawing the rest from reference TRBV7-2 and TRBJ2-7, the complete variable domain is GAGVSQSPSNKVTEKGKDVELRCDPISGHTALYWYRQSLGQGLEFLIYFQGNSAPDKSGLPSDRFSAERTGGSVSTLTIQRTQQEDSAVYLCASSSGLAGGPEQYFGPGTRLTVT.

In DNA, the CDR3 is TGTGCCAGCAGTCAAGCGAGAGTGAATGAGCAGTTCTTC. Its protein product is CASSQARVNEQFF. The chain joins TRBV6-6 to TRBJ2-1; D not resolved. The CDR3 extends over 13 amino acids. The germline gives CDR1 MNHNY, CDR2 SVGAGI (reference sequence). V was cut by 5 bases and J by 7 bases, with 12 bases left in between.

The chain recombines TRBV28 with TRBJ2-1; D possibly corresponds to TRBD2 (6 bases). V was cut by 5 bases and J by 8 bases, with 7 bases left in between. Germline V gene lookup returns CDR1 MDHEN and CDR2 SYDVKM. The CDR3 has 11 amino acids. Here the CDR3 DNA reads TGTGCCAGCAGTGAGCGGGATGAGCAGTTCTTC. It yields the protein CASSERDEQFF.

The chain uses TRBV29-1 and TRBJ1-1, with D unresolved. Germline assignment: CDR1 SQVTM and CDR2 ANQGSEA. V was shortened by 4 bases and J by 3 bases, with 15 bases between the two germline ends. The CDR3 is 14 amino acids. CDR3: CSVVNLLADTEAFF. CDR3 nucleotides: TGCAGCGTTGTGAATTTGTTGGCAGACACTGAAGCTTTCTTT.

This clone was recorded once. The chain has TRBV12-1 and TRBJ2-6; the DNA was not compared with TRBD2, the D call given in the table. TRBV12-1 is given as a pseudogene. CDR3 size: 17 residues. As DNA, the CDR3 is TGTGCCAGCAGCTCGACTAGCGGTAGCTCTGGGGCCAACGTCCTGACTTTC. Its protein product is CASSSTSGSSGANVLTF.

The chain links TRBV11-2 to TRBJ2-7; no reliable D call. CDR1 and CDR2 from the germline V gene are SGHAT and FQNNGV. V was cut by 3 bases and J by 1 base, with 7 bases left in between. This CDR3 is built from 13 residues. CDR3 DNA sequence: TGTGCCAGCAGCTTCGCAGGTTCCTACGAGCAGTACTTC. Its protein product is CASSFAGSYEQYF.

This clone was seen only once. The chain is built from TRBV25-1 and TRBJ2-1; TRBD2 aligns across 8 bases. The V segment lost 4 bases and the J segment 3 bases; nucleotides outside the gene matches: 5. The germline V gene encodes CDR1 MGHDK and CDR2 SYGVNS. The CDR3 contains 15 residues. The CDR3: CASSGTGGRYNEQFF. CDR3 DNA sequence: TGTGCCAGCAGTGGGACGGGAGGGCGCTACAATGAGCAGTTCTTC.

This clone was seen once. The J gene is TRBJ2-5, the V gene TRBV6-4; 8 bases align to TRBD2. This CDR3 is built from 14 residues. CDR1 and CDR2 from the germline V gene are MRHNA and SNTAGT. V was pared by 3 bases and J by 4 bases, with 4 bases of the junction left unmatched. The CDR3 is CASSENGGGETQYF. CDR3 coding DNA: TGTGCCAGCAGTGAGAACGGGGGGGGAGAGACCCAGTACTTC.

The J gene is TRBJ2-5, the V gene TRBV12-3 or TRBV12-4; D is ambiguous. V dropped 6 bases and J dropped 7 bases, with 12 bases sitting between them. The CDR3 loop spans 12 amino acids. CDR3 protein: CASSPYSGTQYF. In nucleotides, the CDR3 is TGTGCCAGCAGCCCCTACAGTGGGACCCAGTACTTC.

There are a few counts of this clone. The J gene is TRBJ1-3, the V gene TRBV5-1, with D uncertain. Trimming cost V 0 bases and J 7 bases, with 8 bases left between them. The CDR3 is 13 residues long. CDR1 is SGHRS, CDR2 YFSETQ, per germline. The CDR3 here is CASSLEGRNTIYF. CDR3 sequence (DNA): TGCGCCAGCAGCTTGGAAGGGAGGAACACCATATATTTT.

The rearrangement uses TRBV7-3 and TRBJ2-3; 7 positions agree with TRBD2. CDR1 SGHTA and CDR2 FQGTGA come from the germline V gene. The CDR3 consists of 13 residues. V lost 5 bases and J lost 4; bases outside the gene matches: 3. CDR3: CASSTLAADTQYF. The CDR3 bases are TGTGCCAGCAGCACTCTAGCGGCAGATACGCAGTATTTT.

This clone was recorded only once. In DNA form, the CDR3 reads TGTGCCAGCAGTTATGTAGGACGGGACTACAATGAGCAGTTCTTC. This sequence encodes CASSYVGRDYNEQFF. The chain uses TRBV7-9 and TRBJ2-1; TRBD2 is a possible D gene (5 bases). The CDR3 length is 15 residues. V dropped 6 bases and J dropped 3 bases, with 15 bases sitting between them. The germline V gene encodes CDR1 SEHNR and CDR2 FQNEAQ (reference sequence).